This T cell receptor (beta chain) was recorded in a study of Graves' ophthalmopathy and Graves' hyperthyroidism. Using RNA transcripts, the TCR beta CDR3 regions were amplified. RT-PCR in the first round used HTBI primers; a second-round multiplex PCR followed. TCRdb re-called the multiplex PCR reads through MiXCR, storing one row per CDR3 protein. The sample consists of fewer than 650,000 distinct CDR3 sequences, 22% of them appearing once. V was trimmed by 0 bases and J by 4 bases, leaving 12 bases between them. The length of the CDR3 is 15 residues. This clonotype was seen repeatedly, ten times or more.

The receptor was isolated from a woman under 30 with stable Graves' hyperthyroidism. Some clones in this sample may be carry-over from other donors' samples. The rearrangement links TRBV12-3 or TRBV12-4 to TRBJ1-2; D remains ambiguous. The sequenced sample was peripheral blood. The chain's CDR3 is CASSLAPGGPYGYTF. CDR3 sequence (DNA): TGTGCCAGCAGTTTAGCGCCGGGAGGACCCTATGGCTACACCTTC.